The clone carrying this T cell receptor (beta chain) has at least ten counts. Its specificity is unknown. The CDR3 runs to 15 residues. Germline CDR1 is SGDLS and CDR2 is YYNGEE. Deletions cut 1 base from V and 2 bases from J, with 9 bases between. This sample was included in a study of liver allograft versus peripheral blood T cells. Overall study context: Peripheral blood of the recipients supplied T cell receptor repertoires that were compared with those in transplanted livers.

Whole-study results and caveats: Repertoires of T cell receptors that resided inside liver allografts reportedly differed from those in peripheral blood.

Via MiXCR, TCRdb re-called the reads, giving one row per CDR3 protein. The sample shows just over 5,000 distinct CDR3 sequences, roughly 17% of them seen only once. The J gene is TRBJ2-2, the V gene TRBV9; D unclear. The origin of this receptor is a human patient who had a liver transplant. The graft donor may be the source of some T cells. The CDR3 sequence is CASSVSGSNTGELFF. As DNA, the CDR3 is TGTGCCAGCAGCGTATCAGGATCAAACACCGGGGAGCTGTTTTTT.